This T cell receptor (beta chain) derives from a study of control samples from healthy donors and cancer patients. CDR3 length equals 15 residues. The ends were cut back, 2 bases at V and 4 bases at J, with 9 bases in the middle. Per germline, CDR1 KGHSH and CDR2 LQKENI. Sequencing was performed with immunoSEQ multiplex PCR; in TCRdb, only in-frame clones are kept and a portion is missing. In the table there are about 160,000 clones, 95% to 96% of which are singletons. The origin of this receptor is a woman aged 25 to 45 in good health. Sequenced input: blood. The chain uses TRBV18 and TRBJ1-6; D gene ambiguous. CDR3: CASSPAGTYNSPLHF. CDR3 coding DNA: TGTGCCAGCTCACCAGCGGGAACTTATAATTCACCCCTCCACTTT. The whole variable domain, filled in from reference TRBV18 and TRBJ1-6, reads NAGVMQNPRHLVRRRGQEARLRCSPMKGHSHVYWYRQLPEEGLKFMVYLQKENIIDESGMPKERFSAEFPKEGPSILRIQQVVRGDSAAYFCASSPAGTYNSPLHFGNGTRLTVT.